One sample yielded the 14 T cell receptor beta chains listed below, sequenced in a study of T cell responses to AZD1222 COVID-19 vaccine. TCRdb keeps only in-frame clones here, not all; method: immunoSEQ multiplex PCR. The sample consists of 200,000 or so clones, 80% to 95% of them appearing once. Sequenced material: peripheral blood, taken on day 0 of AZD1222 vaccination. The receptors were sampled from an adult in good health.

The V gene is TRBV30, the J gene TRBJ1-4; D is undetermined. Trimming took 1 base from V and 8 from J, leaving 11 bases between them. CDR3 size: 13 residues. In germline, CDR1 is GTSNPN, CDR2 SVGIG (reference sequence). The CDR3 DNA reads as TGTGCCTGGAGTGGTCCCCTGGGGGAAAAACTGTTTTTT. It codes for CAWSGPLGEKLFF. Together with reference TRBV30 and TRBJ1-4, the CDR3 gives the full variable domain: SQTIHQWPATLVQPVGSPLSLECTVEGTSNPNLYWYRQAAGRGLQLLFYSVGIGQISSEVPQNLSASRPQDRQFILSSKKLLLSDSGFYLCAWSGPLGEKLFFGSGTQLSVL.

The chain recombines TRBV7-9 with TRBJ2-1; 7 bases map to TRBD2. V lost 11 bases, J lost 4 bases, and 8 bases stayed unmatched. This CDR3 region has 13 residues. Germline V gene data show CDR1 as SEHNR and CDR2 as FQNEAQ (reference sequence). The CDR3 nucleotides are TGTGCCGTGGGGAGGGTGGGTTACAATGAGCAGTTCTTC. It codes for CAVGRVGYNEQFF. Filled out from reference TRBV7-9 and TRBJ2-1, the complete variable domain reads DTGVSQNPRHKITKRGQNVTFRCDPISEHNRLYWYRQTLGQGPEFLTYFQNEAQLEKSRLLSDRFSAERPKGSFSTLEIQRTEQGDSAMYLCAVGRVGYNEQFFGPGTRLTVL.

The gene calls are TRBV7-6 and TRBJ1-4; D ambiguous. Germline-derived CDR1 and CDR2 are SGHVS and FNYEAQ. This CDR3 has 14 residues. With 5 bases removed from V and 8 bases from J, the gap between germline ends came to 15 bases. The CDR3 protein is CASSLYYPVEKLFF. DNA for the CDR3: TGTGCCAGCAGCCTTTACTATCCGGTAGAAAAACTGTTTTTT.

CDR3 sequence: CASSHTREETQYF. CDR3 nucleotides: TGTGCCAGCAGCCACACGAGGGAGGAGACCCAGTACTTC. This chain connects TRBV3-1 (or the pseudogene TRBV3-2) to TRBJ2-5; D may be TRBD2 (5 bases). There are 13 residues in the CDR3. Trimming took off 3 bases at V and 5 bases at J, with 10 bases between the two ends. Germline values: CDR1 LGHDT, CDR2 YNNKEL (reference sequence).

This chain connects TRBV24-1 to TRBJ2-3, with 8 bases fitting TRBD1. Germline V gives CDR1 KGHDR, CDR2 SFDVKD. The CDR3 has 15 residues. The trim removed 3 bases at V and 1 base at J, leaving 2 bases unmatched. CDR3 sequence reads: CATSDPGQGTDTQYF. The CDR3 DNA reads as TGTGCCACCAGTGATCCGGGACAGGGCACAGATACGCAGTATTTT.

CDR3 region: CASSIVHRETHYGYTF. The DNA for the CDR3 is TGTGCCAGTAGTATTGTTCACAGGGAAACCCACTATGGCTACACCTTC. The chain is built from TRBV19 and TRBJ1-2; D might be TRBD1 (6 bases). The ends were cut back, 3 bases at V and 3 bases at J, with 17 bases in the middle. This CDR3 comprises 16 residues. Germline CDR1 LNHDA, CDR2 SQIVND (reference sequence).

This clone was counted once. The chain employs TRBV12-5 and TRBJ2-2; 8 positions agree with TRBD2. Per the germline V gene, CDR1 is LGHNT and CDR2 is FRNRAP. The junction had 6 bases not matched to a gene; V was cut back by 0 bases and J by 3 bases. CDR3 length equals 17 residues. Here the CDR3 reads CASGLVLPSGHTGELFF. The CDR3 nucleotides read TGTGCTAGTGGTTTGGTACTTCCTAGCGGGCACACCGGGGAGCTGTTTTTT.

The rearrangement uses TRBV9 and TRBJ2-3, with 9 bases lining up with TRBD2. The CDR3 consists of 15 residues. The V and J ends lost 0 bases and 6 bases, in that order; junction bases with no gene match: 5. In germline, CDR1 is SGDLS, CDR2 YYNGEE. The CDR3 coding sequence is TGTGCCAGCAGCGTAGCCAGCGGGAGGATGGATACGCAGTATTTT. Its protein is CASSVASGRMDTQYF.

The chain links TRBV6-2 or TRBV6-3 to TRBJ1-4; maybe TRBD1 (5 bases). Trimming pared 4 bases from V and 8 bases from J, leaving 11 bases between. From germline, CDR1 is MNHEY and CDR2 SVGEGT. This CDR3 is 13 amino acids long. The CDR3 region has the DNA TGTGCCAGCAGTTGGGGGGATGACGAAAAACTGTTTTTT. It translates to CASSWGDDEKLFF.

The chain couples TRBV7-8 to TRBJ1-2; 9 positions match TRBD1. V trimming: 4 bases; J trimming: 6 bases; junction bases outside the gene matches: 9. The germline gives CDR1 SGHVS, CDR2 FQNEAQ. CDR3 size: 15 residues. In DNA, the CDR3 is TGTGCCAGCAGCTATTCCGGGACAGGGTGGAATGGCTACACCTTC. This sequence encodes CASSYSGTGWNGYTF. Based on the CDR3 plus reference TRBV7-8 and TRBJ1-2, the full variable domain is GAGVSQSPRYKVAKRGQDVALRCDPISGHVSLFWYQQALGQGPEFLTYFQNEAQLDKSGLPSDRFFAERPEGSVSTLKIQRTQQEDSAVYLCASSYSGTGWNGYTFGSGTRLTVV.

The chain has TRBV12-3 or TRBV12-4 and TRBJ2-2, with D uncertain. The CDR3 is 12 residues long. V lost 6 bases to trimming and J lost 3 bases, with 5 bases between them. CDR3 bases: TGTGCCAGCAGCCGGTACACCGGGGAGCTGTTTTTT. It is translated as CASSRYTGELFF.

The chain has TRBV3-1 (or the pseudogene TRBV3-2) and TRBJ2-2; no reliable D call. The CDR3 consists of 15 residues. Between the trimmed V and J ends, which lost 3 bases and 0 bases, there was a span of 8 bases. Germline V gives CDR1 LGHDT, CDR2 YNNKEL (reference sequence). The CDR3 DNA sequence: TGTGCCAGCAGCCAGGGCTTCTCGAACACCGGGGAGCTGTTTTTT. The encoded protein is CASSQGFSNTGELFF.

V gene TRBV6-6 combines with J gene TRBJ1-1; 7 nucleotides agree with TRBD1. The ends lost 5 bases at V and 0 bases at J; junction bases unmatched: 3. The germline gives CDR1 MNHNY, CDR2 SVGAGI (reference sequence). The length of the CDR3 is 14 residues. The CDR3 spells CASSRQGMNTEAFF. CDR3 bases: TGTGCCAGCAGTCGACAGGGAATGAACACTGAAGCTTTCTTT.

This chain uses TRBV27 with TRBJ1-6, with TRBD1 as a possible D gene (6 bases). The CDR3 loop spans 16 amino acids. V was shortened by 5 bases and J by 7 bases, with 18 bases between the two germline ends. Germline CDR1 MNHEY, CDR2 SMNVEV (reference sequence). DNA of the CDR3: TGTGCCAGCAGTCACCACCCCCGGGGGGGCAATTCACCCCTCCACTTT. It yields the protein CASSHHPRGGNSPLHF.